This TCR beta chain derives from a study of T cell responses to AZD1222 COVID-19 vaccine. Notes on this clone: Its target is unknown.

General study findings and limits: Spike-wide coverage was observed for vaccine-associated CD4 TCRs, with dominant responses at 160-218 and 743-854. Only a handful of AZD1222 recipients tested seropositive at baseline.

Libraries were prepared by immunoSEQ multiplex PCR; TCRdb keeps only in-frame clonotypes and omits some of them. Among some 190,000 clones listed, over 90% were seen once. This CDR3 spans 14 amino acids. Germline values: CDR1 SGHAT, CDR2 FQNNGV. Trimming pared 5 bases from V and 3 bases from J, leaving 14 bases between. The V gene is TRBV11-2, the J gene TRBJ2-7, with D possibly TRBD1 on 6 matching bases. The TCR sequence derives from an adult who received the AZD1222 COVID-19 vaccine. Material: peripheral blood, obtained 28 days after the second AZD1222 dose. CDR3 protein: CASSRGQSNYEQYF. The CDR3 DNA reads as TGTGCCAGCAGCCGAGGACAGTCTAACTACGAGCAGTACTTC.